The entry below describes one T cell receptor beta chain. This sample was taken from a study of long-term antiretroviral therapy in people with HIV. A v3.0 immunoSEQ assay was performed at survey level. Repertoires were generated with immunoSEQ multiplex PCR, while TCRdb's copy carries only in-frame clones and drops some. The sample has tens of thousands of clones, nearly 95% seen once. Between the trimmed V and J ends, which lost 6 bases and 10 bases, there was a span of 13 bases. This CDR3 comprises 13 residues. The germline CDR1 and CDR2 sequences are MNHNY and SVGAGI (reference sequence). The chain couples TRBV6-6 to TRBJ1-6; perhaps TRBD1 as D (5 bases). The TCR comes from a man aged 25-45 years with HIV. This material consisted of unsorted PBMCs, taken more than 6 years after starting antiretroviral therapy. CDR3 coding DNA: TGTGCCAGCAGCGGGACGGGCATCTCACCCCTCCACTTT. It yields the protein CASSGTGISPLHF.